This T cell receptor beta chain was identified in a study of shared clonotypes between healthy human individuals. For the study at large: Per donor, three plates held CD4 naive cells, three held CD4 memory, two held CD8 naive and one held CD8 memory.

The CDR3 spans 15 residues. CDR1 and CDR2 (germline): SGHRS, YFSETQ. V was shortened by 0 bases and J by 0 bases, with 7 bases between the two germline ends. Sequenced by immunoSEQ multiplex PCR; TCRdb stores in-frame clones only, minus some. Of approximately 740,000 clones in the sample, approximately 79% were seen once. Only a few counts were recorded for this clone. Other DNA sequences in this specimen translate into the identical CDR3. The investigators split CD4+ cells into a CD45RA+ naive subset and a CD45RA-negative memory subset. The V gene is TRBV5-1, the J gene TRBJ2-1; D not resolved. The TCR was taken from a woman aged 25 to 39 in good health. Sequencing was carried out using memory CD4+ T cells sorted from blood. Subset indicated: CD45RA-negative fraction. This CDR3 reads CASSLASGSYNEQFF. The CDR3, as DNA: TGCGCCAGCAGCTTGGCCTCAGGCTCCTACAATGAGCAGTTCTTC.